The present T cell receptor beta chain was sequenced within a study of neoadjuvant anti-PD-1 for oral cavity cancer. Study summary: Nivolumab at 3 mg/kg was mostly given biweekly, three to four doses, pre-surgery. Patients without progression received a fourth nivolumab dose around day 43, then surgical resection on days 50-56. Study-level results: Treg/Th17 ratio rose with pretreatment blood and fell with post-treatment tumor TCRbeta clonality.

TCRdb's table, derived via immunoSEQ multiplex PCR, lists solely in-frame clones and lacks some. Here the sample spans about 15,000 clones, roughly 40% being singletons. The germline gives CDR1 LNHDA, CDR2 SQIVND (reference sequence). There are 16 residues in the CDR3. V gave up 4 bases and J gave up 3 bases; unmatched junction bases: 7. On this clone: Its specificity is not known.

Time point denoted: after neoadjuvant nivolumab, at surgical resection. Patients had HPV-negative, locally advanced oral cavity squamous cell carcinoma. The clonotype comes from a person aged 35 to 85 with oral cavity squamous cell carcinoma. V is TRBV19 and J is TRBJ1-3, with 9 bases fitting TRBD1. The sequences come from tumor tissue, collected after nivolumab (anti-PD-1) treatment. The CDR3 region has the DNA TGTGCCAGTAGTACCAGCGACAGGGGGATTGGAAACACCATATATTTT. Its translation is CASSTSDRGIGNTIYF.